This is a list of T cell receptor beta chains from one sample in a study of graft-versus-host responses after intestinal transplantation. Sequencing used immunoSEQ multiplex PCR; TCRdb keeps in-frame clones, though not all of them. The table has approximately 68,000 clones, 90% seen once. For these receptors, no antigen is known. Material: unstimulated CD8+ T cells sorted from spleen or lymph node cells, obtained before transplant. The receptor source for this set is a human donor who was the organ donor for an intestinal transplant. Each CDR3 is given with its conserved first and last residue.

V,J,CDR3
TRBV11-2,TRBJ1-4,CASSLGQGIEKLFF
TRBV6-5,TRBJ1-5,CASSPGNQPQHF
TRBV7-9,TRBJ2-1,CASSPVTGQRNEQFF
TRBV4-1,TRBJ2-3,CASSPYTQYF
TRBV2,TRBJ1-5,CAGASGPDSNQPQHF
TRBV30,TRBJ1-5,CAPRTVQGQPQHF
TRBV6-4,TRBJ1-2,CASSETGTRYGYTF
TRBV25-1,TRBJ1-1,CASSDRGFDEAFF
TRBV7-8,TRBJ1-3,CASTSGYSGNTIYF
TRBV13,TRBJ1-1,CASSSADSKVTEAFF
TRBV2,TRBJ1-4,CASRRDTINEKLFF
TRBV27,TRBJ2-3,CASSRLLIREGTDTQYF
TRBV29-1,TRBJ1-2,CSVDGYNYGYTF
TRBV29-1,TRBJ2-1,CSVERTGVFGYNEQFF
TRBV10-1,TRBJ2-2,CASSEFMSRGPGELFF
TRBV27,TRBJ1-5,CASSYSTPNQPQHF
TRBV13,TRBJ2-5,CASRQGIQETQYF
TRBV5-6,TRBJ1-6,CASSLGGRLSSYNSPLHF
TRBV5-1,TRBJ1-1,CASSLTGLGTEAFF
TRBV7-6,TRBJ1-6,CASSGGVSYNSPLHF
TRBV4-3,TRBJ1-2,CASSQEHSYGYTF
TRBV30,TRBJ1-1,CAWEQGLLNTEAFF
TRBV5-1,TRBJ2-1,CASSLSSGGALYNEQFF
TRBV10-3,TRBJ1-4,CAISDGLGSDRNNEKLFF
TRBV15,TRBJ1-3,CATSRAQGSGNTIYF
TRBV29-1,TRBJ2-1,CSVEEGRGLYNEQFF
TRBV27,TRBJ2-5,CASRATGGIQETQYF
TRBV19,TRBJ2-2,CATDGGTGNTGELFF
TRBV5-6,TRBJ1-2,CASSLAYAADGYTF
TRBV7-9,TRBJ1-2,CASSQANRGKGYGYTF
TRBV14,TRBJ2-1,CASSQYQGLNEQFF
TRBV7-9,TRBJ1-4,CASSLAQGLGEEKLFF
TRBV2,TRBJ2-4,CASLWWGGILAKNIQYF
TRBV25-1,TRBJ1-4,CASRQGDNEKLFF
TRBV4-1,TRBJ1-1,CASSPRGGTTEAFF
TRBV6-1,TRBJ1-2,CASSEDRAYGYTF
TRBV27,TRBJ2-3,CASSTRGITDTQYF